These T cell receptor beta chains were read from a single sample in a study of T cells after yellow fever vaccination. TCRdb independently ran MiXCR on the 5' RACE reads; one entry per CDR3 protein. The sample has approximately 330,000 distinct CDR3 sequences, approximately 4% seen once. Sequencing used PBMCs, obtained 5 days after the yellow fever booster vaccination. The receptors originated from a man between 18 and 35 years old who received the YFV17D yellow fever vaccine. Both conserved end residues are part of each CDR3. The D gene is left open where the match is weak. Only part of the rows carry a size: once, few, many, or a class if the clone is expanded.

CDR3aa: CASSLLQGSITGELFF
CDR3nt: TGCGCCAGCAGCTTGCTCCAGGGGTCAATCACCGGGGAGCTGTTTTTT
d_gene: -
abundance: many
v_gene: TRBV5-1
j_gene: TRBJ2-2

CDR3aa: CASSPAKGSGQLNEQFF
CDR3nt: TGTGCCAGCAGTCCTGCCAAGGGGTCGGGCCAACTAAATGAGCAGTTCTTC
d_gene: -
abundance: few
v_gene: TRBV6-5
j_gene: TRBJ2-1

CDR3aa: CASSYTGLGGQETQYF
CDR3nt: TGTGCCAGCAGCTATACCGGACTAGGCGGGCAAGAGACCCAGTACTTC
d_gene: TRBD2
abundance: -
v_gene: TRBV7-2
j_gene: TRBJ2-5

CDR3aa: CASSQDRGRAAEKLFF
CDR3nt: TGCGCCAGCAGCCAAGATAGGGGCAGGGCGGCGGAAAAACTGTTTTTT
d_gene: -
abundance: -
v_gene: TRBV4-3
j_gene: TRBJ1-4

CDR3aa: CSAEWTGTDTQYF
CDR3nt: TGCAGTGCAGAATGGACTGGCACAGATACGCAGTATTTT
d_gene: -
abundance: -
v_gene: TRBV20-1
j_gene: TRBJ2-3

CDR3aa: CASSEPYTEAFF
CDR3nt: TGTGCCAGCAGTGAACCCTACACTGAAGCTTTCTTT
d_gene: -
abundance: few
v_gene: TRBV12-3/TRBV12-4
j_gene: TRBJ1-1

CDR3aa: CASSQEPGARTEAFF
CDR3nt: TGCGCCAGCAGCCAAGAACCGGGGGCGAGAACTGAAGCTTTCTTT
d_gene: -
abundance: -
v_gene: TRBV4-3
j_gene: TRBJ1-1

CDR3aa: CSVVGSTDTQYF
CDR3nt: TGCAGCGTTGTGGGTAGCACAGATACGCAGTATTTT
d_gene: -
abundance: few
v_gene: TRBV29-1
j_gene: TRBJ2-3

CDR3aa: CASSLDRGARYEQYF
CDR3nt: TGTGCCAGCAGCTTAGATAGGGGGGCGCGTTACGAGCAGTACTTC
d_gene: -
abundance: -
v_gene: TRBV7-2
j_gene: TRBJ2-7

CDR3aa: CASSLAGREQYF
CDR3nt: TGTGCCAGCAGCTTGGCGGGGCGGGAGCAGTACTTC
d_gene: -
abundance: -
v_gene: TRBV5-4
j_gene: TRBJ2-7

CDR3aa: CASSFQTSELQTQYF
CDR3nt: TGTGCCAGCAGCTTCCAGACTAGCGAGTTACAGACCCAGTACTTC
d_gene: TRBD2
abundance: many
v_gene: TRBV7-9
j_gene: TRBJ2-5

CDR3aa: CASSQGSTEAFF
CDR3nt: TGTGCCAGCAGCCAAGGGAGCACTGAAGCTTTCTTT
d_gene: -
abundance: -
v_gene: TRBV3-1
j_gene: TRBJ1-1

CDR3aa: CASSYRRGGRPDTQYF
CDR3nt: TGTGCCAGCAGTTACCGGCGGGGGGGCCGTCCAGATACGCAGTATTTT
d_gene: TRBD2
abundance: many
v_gene: TRBV6-5
j_gene: TRBJ2-3

CDR3aa: CASSPSGFKHRANYGYTF
CDR3nt: TGTGCCAGCAGCCCATCGGGCTTTAAACACAGAGCTAACTATGGCTACACCTTC
d_gene: -
abundance: many
v_gene: TRBV7-9
j_gene: TRBJ1-2

CDR3aa: CASSLGTGNTEAFF
CDR3nt: TGCGCCAGCAGCTTGGGAACGGGGAACACTGAAGCTTTCTTT
d_gene: -
abundance: many
v_gene: TRBV5-1
j_gene: TRBJ1-1

CDR3aa: CASSYSRSQETQYF
CDR3nt: TGTGCCAGCAGTTACTCAAGGTCCCAAGAGACCCAGTACTTC
d_gene: -
abundance: few
v_gene: TRBV6-2/TRBV6-3
j_gene: TRBJ2-5

CDR3aa: CASYKAVSGNTIYF
CDR3nt: TGTGCCAGTTACAAGGCCGTCTCTGGAAACACCATATATTTT
d_gene: -
abundance: -
v_gene: TRBV6-2/TRBV6-3
j_gene: TRBJ1-3

CDR3aa: CSANGPGDGLPSYEQYF
CDR3nt: TGCAGTGCAAACGGACCAGGGGATGGACTCCCCTCCTACGAGCAGTACTTC
d_gene: -
abundance: few
v_gene: TRBV20-1
j_gene: TRBJ2-7

CDR3aa: CSAGGTSGGASGPADTQYF
CDR3nt: TGCAGTGCTGGAGGGACTAGCGGGGGGGCCAGTGGTCCGGCAGATACGCAGTATTTT
d_gene: TRBD2
abundance: few
v_gene: TRBV20-1
j_gene: TRBJ2-3

CDR3aa: CSARDGLSSTEAFF
CDR3nt: TGCAGTGCTAGAGACGGGTTGTCCAGCACTGAAGCTTTCTTT
d_gene: -
abundance: few
v_gene: TRBV20-1
j_gene: TRBJ1-1

CDR3aa: CATSGGDRLGTEAFF
CDR3nt: TGTGCCACCAGCGGCGGGGACAGGTTGGGCACTGAAGCTTTCTTT
d_gene: TRBD1
abundance: few
v_gene: TRBV15
j_gene: TRBJ1-1

CDR3aa: CASKRSDFGGARPNQPQHF
CDR3nt: TGTGCCAGCAAAAGGAGCGATTTTGGTGGGGCTAGACCAAATCAGCCCCAGCATTTT
d_gene: -
abundance: few
v_gene: TRBV6-2/TRBV6-3
j_gene: TRBJ1-5

CDR3aa: CASSHGLAGGELFF
CDR3nt: TGCGCCAGCAGCCATGGACTAGCGGGGGGCGAGCTGTTTTTT
d_gene: TRBD2
abundance: -
v_gene: TRBV4-3
j_gene: TRBJ2-2